The T cell receptor beta chain described here comes from a study of CD4+ T cells in melanoma. The assay was immunoSEQ multiplex PCR, and TCRdb's table has in-frame clones only and misses some. This sample carries 110,000 to 150,000 clones, about 90% of them seen once, and the ten largest clones take about 1.6%. Germline V gene sequence: CDR1 MNHEY, CDR2 SMNVEV (reference sequence). The CDR3 is 15 residues long. The V gene lost 6 bases and the J gene lost 1 base, with 16 bases spanning the gap. The chain links TRBV27 to TRBJ2-7; tentatively, D is TRBD2 (6 bases). The source is a human donor with melanoma. CDR3 loop: CASRPAGLISYEQYF. Here the CDR3 DNA reads TGTGCCAGCAGACCTGCGGGACTCATATCCTACGAGCAGTACTTC.